These T cell receptor beta chains were read from a single sample in a study of early T cells in non-severe SARS-CoV-2 infection. In TCRdb, the 5' RACE reads were re-called with MiXCR into one record per CDR3 protein. In the table there are 64,000 or so distinct CDR3 sequences, around 11% of which are singletons. The sequencing used whole blood, collected at baseline. These receptors were obtained from an adult who was a healthcare worker with PCR-confirmed SARS-CoV-2 infection or an uninfected control (not recorded which). Both conserved end residues are trimmed from each CDR3. D genes are given only for firm matches.

v_gene: TRBV10-3
len: 13
j_gene: TRBJ1-1
d_gene: .
CDR3aa: AISENPGANTEAF

v_gene: TRBV5-5
len: 14
j_gene: TRBJ2-3
d_gene: .
CDR3aa: ASSARRAPNTDTQY

v_gene: TRBV7-2
len: 9
j_gene: TRBJ2-3
d_gene: .
CDR3aa: ASSNTDTQY

v_gene: TRBV7-7
len: 18
j_gene: TRBJ2-1
d_gene: TRBD1
CDR3aa: ASSLVSGQGADNSYNEQF

v_gene: TRBV6-1
len: 12
j_gene: TRBJ2-7
d_gene: TRBD1
CDR3aa: ASSLTGEGYEQY

v_gene: TRBV7-2
len: 13
j_gene: TRBJ2-5
d_gene: TRBD1
CDR3aa: ASSSQGTGGETQY

v_gene: TRBV27
len: 16
j_gene: TRBJ2-7
d_gene: .
CDR3aa: ASSWASPGTGSSYEQY

v_gene: TRBV10-3
len: 11
j_gene: TRBJ1-4
d_gene: .
CDR3aa: AIRDPTNEKLF

v_gene: TRBV7-6
len: 12
j_gene: TRBJ2-7
d_gene: .
CDR3aa: ASSPRGGLYEQY

v_gene: TRBV12-3/TRBV12-4
len: 9
j_gene: TRBJ2-7
d_gene: .
CDR3aa: ASSLTYEQY

v_gene: TRBV4-3
len: 11
j_gene: TRBJ1-5
d_gene: .
CDR3aa: ASSQVMGQPQH

v_gene: TRBV27
len: 13
j_gene: TRBJ2-3
d_gene: TRBD1
CDR3aa: ASGNRGISTDTQY

v_gene: TRBV6-2/TRBV6-3
len: 13
j_gene: TRBJ1-5
d_gene: .
CDR3aa: ASRDTEYSNQPQH

v_gene: TRBV7-8
len: 10
j_gene: TRBJ2-3
d_gene: .
CDR3aa: ASSLTGDTQY

v_gene: TRBV12-3/TRBV12-4
len: 12
j_gene: TRBJ1-1
d_gene: .
CDR3aa: ASSLQGMDTEAF

v_gene: TRBV30
len: 13
j_gene: TRBJ2-1
d_gene: .
CDR3aa: AWRGVQPSYNEQF

v_gene: TRBV28
len: 14
j_gene: TRBJ1-2
d_gene: TRBD1
CDR3aa: ASRPTGGAWFYGYT

v_gene: TRBV10-3
len: 13
j_gene: TRBJ2-3
d_gene: TRBD2
CDR3aa: AISGERGAGDTQY

v_gene: TRBV4-3
len: 14
j_gene: TRBJ2-7
d_gene: .
CDR3aa: ASSQDHKTFVTEQY

v_gene: TRBV19
len: 17
j_gene: TRBJ2-3
d_gene: TRBD2
CDR3aa: ASSGEGRSAYGSTDTQY

v_gene: TRBV19
len: 15
j_gene: TRBJ1-5
d_gene: .
CDR3aa: ASSIVGSGSGNQPQH

v_gene: TRBV28
len: 14
j_gene: TRBJ2-5
d_gene: TRBD2
CDR3aa: ASSSGTSGGQETQY

v_gene: TRBV6-1
len: 10
j_gene: TRBJ2-5
d_gene: .
CDR3aa: ASSAGRETQY

v_gene: TRBV20-1
len: 12
j_gene: TRBJ2-5
d_gene: TRBD2
CDR3aa: SARSVAGGETQY

v_gene: TRBV7-2
len: 12
j_gene: TRBJ2-7
d_gene: TRBD2
CDR3aa: ASTGPERGVEQY

v_gene: TRBV11-2
len: 13
j_gene: TRBJ2-2
d_gene: TRBD1
CDR3aa: ASSLGDSPTGELF

v_gene: TRBV20-1
len: 13
j_gene: TRBJ2-2
d_gene: TRBD1
CDR3aa: SASRFRGPSGELF

v_gene: TRBV6-5
len: 12
j_gene: TRBJ1-1
d_gene: TRBD1
CDR3aa: ASNPPGQGPEAF

v_gene: TRBV29-1
len: 12
j_gene: TRBJ2-1
d_gene: .
CDR3aa: SVEVGGNVYEQF

v_gene: TRBV6-4
len: 12
j_gene: TRBJ2-1
d_gene: .
CDR3aa: ASSDSTGYNEQF

v_gene: TRBV7-9
len: 12
j_gene: TRBJ1-2
d_gene: .
CDR3aa: ASSLESITYGYT

v_gene: TRBV7-9
len: 13
j_gene: TRBJ2-3
d_gene: .
CDR3aa: ASSPGDTMADTQY

v_gene: TRBV19
len: 14
j_gene: TRBJ2-7
d_gene: .
CDR3aa: ASSNAWRGQAYEQY

v_gene: TRBV7-6
len: 12
j_gene: TRBJ2-7
d_gene: .
CDR3aa: ASSLKVRDYEQY

v_gene: TRBV6-6
len: 15
j_gene: TRBJ1-6
d_gene: .
CDR3aa: ASSYSGMSSYNSPLH

v_gene: TRBV12-3/TRBV12-4
len: 12
j_gene: TRBJ2-7
d_gene: TRBD2
CDR3aa: ASRLSGARVEQY

v_gene: TRBV20-1
len: 14
j_gene: TRBJ1-6
d_gene: TRBD1
CDR3aa: SARVGGQASNSPLH

v_gene: TRBV12-3/TRBV12-4
len: 12
j_gene: TRBJ1-2
d_gene: TRBD1
CDR3aa: ASRPTGINYGYT